One sample yielded the 17 T cell receptor beta chains listed below, sequenced in a study of beta chain features in type 1 diabetes. Study conclusions and caveats: Moderate but significant shortening of TCRB CDR3s was recorded in all four CD4+ subsets from Type 1 diabetes patients.

These receptors have no known antigen. Reverse transcribing all isolated RNA meant expressed TCRB transcripts were sequenced. The table came from immunoSEQ multiplex PCR; TCRdb's copy has only in-frame clones and leaves some out. The sample includes over 600,000 clones, around 12% seen only once; the top ten take more than 0.095%. Material: naive CD4+ T cells from blood. These receptors were taken from a man under 40 with type 1 diabetes.

The count of this clone is one. The chain recombines TRBV7-2 with TRBJ1-4, with D tentatively TRBD1 (5 bases). V shed 0 bases and J shed 3 bases, with 11 bases lying between them. CDR1 is SGHTA and CDR2 is FQGNSA in the germline V gene. The CDR3 is made up of 16 amino acids. This chain's CDR3 is CASSLAAGMANEKLFF. The CDR3 DNA reads as TGTGCCAGCAGCTTAGCCGCAGGGATGGCTAATGAAAAACTGTTTTTT.

This clone was detected only a few times. For the CDR3, the DNA is TGTGCCAGCAGCCAAGAGCGGGGCTATGGCTACACCTTC. Encoded protein: CASSQERGYGYTF. The J gene is TRBJ1-2, the V gene TRBV14; D remains ambiguous. This CDR3 spans 13 amino acids. V gave up 0 bases and J gave up 4 bases, with 6 bases separating them. CDR1 and CDR2 from the germline V gene are SGHDN and FVKESK.

This clone was detected only a few times. This chain joins TRBV7-2 and TRBJ2-3; 13 nucleotides align to TRBD2. The V gene end was trimmed by 7 bases and the J gene end by 4 bases; junction bases not matched to a gene: 5. The germline CDR1 and CDR2 sequences are SGHTA and FQGNSA. This CDR3 is 15 amino acids long. This CDR3 reads CASIGTSGVADTQYF. The CDR3 DNA sequence: TGTGCCAGCATCGGGACTAGCGGGGTTGCAGATACGCAGTATTTT.

This clone was detected only a few times. V is TRBV7-9 and J is TRBJ1-4; possible D gene TRBD1, 5 bases. Per germline, CDR1 SEHNR and CDR2 FQNEAQ (reference sequence). V dropped 1 base and J dropped 6 bases, with 9 bases sitting between them. This CDR3 comprises 14 residues. CDR3 protein: CASSLGQGDEKLFF. The CDR3 nucleotides read TGTGCCAGCAGCTTAGGCCAAGGGGATGAAAAACTGTTTTTT.

This clone has only a few counts. This sequence joins TRBV28 and TRBJ1-5; D gene uncertain. Germline V lookup: CDR1 MDHEN, CDR2 SYDVKM. Trimming took 2 bases from V and 1 from J, leaving 3 bases between them. The CDR3 length is 13 residues. CDR3 sequence reads: CASSLNSNQPQHF. DNA of the CDR3: TGTGCCAGCAGTTTAAACAGCAATCAGCCCCAGCATTTT. The full variable domain, rest sourced from reference TRBV28 and TRBJ1-5, is DVKVTQSSRYLVKRTGEKVFLECVQDMDHENMFWYRQDPGLGLRLIYFSYDVKMKEKGDIPEGYSVSREKKERFSLILESASTNQTSMYLCASSLNSNQPQHFGDGTRLSIL.

In this sample, this clone turned up a few times. The gene calls are TRBV19 and TRBJ1-5; 7 nucleotides match TRBD1. V trimming: 1 base; J trimming: 7 bases; junction bases outside the gene matches: 7. CDR1 and CDR2 from the germline V gene are LNHDA and SQIVND (reference sequence). This CDR3 is built from 15 residues. The CDR3 nucleotides read TGTGCCAGTAGTATAGGAGACAGGGAGGACCAGCCCCAGCATTTT. Protein sequence: CASSIGDREDQPQHF.

This clone appeared a few times. The V call is TRBV6-6, the J call TRBJ1-3; a weak D match, TRBD1 (5 bases). Germline V gives CDR1 MNHNY, CDR2 SVGAGI (reference sequence). The CDR3 totals 16 residues. The ends were cut back, 2 bases at V and 0 bases at J, with 11 bases in the middle. This chain's CDR3 is CASSYTGLNSGNTIYF. The CDR3 DNA is TGTGCCAGCAGTTACACAGGCCTTAACTCTGGAAACACCATATATTTT.

This clone was seen a few times. This rearrangement joins TRBV20-1 to TRBJ2-1; D not certain. V shed 1 base and J shed 12 bases, with 10 bases lying between them. CDR1 is DFQATT and CDR2 is SNEGSKA in the germline V gene (reference sequence). CDR3 size: 11 residues. The CDR3 DNA is TGCAGTGCTAGAGCTCGAGGCGCGCAGTTCTTC. This codes for CSARARGAQFF.

The CDR3 sequence: CASRRDTAGSPLHF. CDR3 in DNA: TGTGCCAGCAGACGAGACACGGCGGGTTCACCCCTCCACTTT. V usage is TRBV6-6 and J usage is TRBJ1-6, with D unclear. Trimming left V 6 bases short and J 9 bases short, with 15 bases between. This CDR3 has 14 residues. Germline CDR1 reads MNHNY; CDR2 reads SVGAGI (reference sequence).

This clone was found a few times. Other DNA sequences in this specimen translate into the identical CDR3. V usage is TRBV9 and J usage is TRBJ1-1; D ambiguous. The CDR3 loop spans 13 amino acids. Trimming left V 0 bases short and J 0 bases short, with 3 bases between. Germline CDR1 SGDLS, CDR2 YYNGEE. In nucleotides, the CDR3 is TGTGCCAGCAGCGTAGCGCTGAACACTGAAGCTTTCTTT. Translation gives CASSVALNTEAFF.

This sequence joins TRBV5-6 and TRBJ2-7; maybe TRBD1 (6 bases). Germline values: CDR1 SGHDT, CDR2 YYEEEE. The V gene lost 3 bases and the J gene lost 5 bases, with 15 bases spanning the gap. The CDR3 is 14 amino acids. CDR3 residues: CASSSTGNHHEQYF. As DNA, the CDR3 is TGTGCCAGCAGCTCAACAGGGAACCACCACGAGCAGTACTTC.

This chain uses TRBV29-1 with TRBJ2-1; 10 bases agree with TRBD1. V was pared by 6 bases and J by 6 bases, with 5 bases of the junction left unmatched. The CDR3 spans 13 residues. Germline CDR1 is SQVTM and CDR2 is ANQGSEA. In nucleotides, the CDR3 is TGCAGCGTGGGGCGACAGGGGGCCAATGAGCAGTTCTTC. Translating gives CSVGRQGANEQFF.

This rearrangement joins TRBV9 to TRBJ1-5; D is unclear. The CDR3 loop spans 15 amino acids. Trimming stripped 0 bases from V and 6 bases from J, with 13 bases between. Germline lookup yields CDR1 SGDLS and CDR2 YYNGEE. The DNA of the CDR3 is TGTGCCAGCAGCGTAGAACCTAACCGGGGTCAGCCCCAGCATTTT. Its translation: CASSVEPNRGQPQHF. Supplemented by reference TRBV9 and TRBJ1-5, the full variable domain reads DSGVTQTPKHLITATGQRVTLRCSPRSGDLSVYWYQQSLDQGLQFLIQYYNGEERAKGNILERFSAQQFPDLHSELNLSSLELGDSALYFCASSVEPNRGQPQHFGDGTRLSIL.

This clone was detected only a few times. The V gene is TRBV7-2, the J gene TRBJ2-3, with D possibly TRBD2 on 6 matching bases. Germline V gene lookup returns CDR1 SGHTA and CDR2 FQGNSA. The CDR3 covers 14 residues. The germline V and J ends were trimmed by 5 bases and 2 bases, with 11 bases remaining between them. The CDR3 spells CASSRSGYTDTQYF. CDR3 bases: TGTGCCAGCAGCCGTAGCGGATACACAGATACGCAGTATTTT.

This clone has only a few counts. V gene TRBV7-3 combines with J gene TRBJ1-2; D is unclear. This CDR3 has 15 amino acids. V gave up 5 bases and J gave up 0 bases, with 13 bases separating them. Per germline, CDR1 SGHTA and CDR2 FQGTGA. CDR3 in amino acids: CASSPGGSSNYGYTF. For the CDR3, the DNA is TGTGCCAGCAGCCCAGGCGGTTCCTCTAACTATGGCTACACCTTC.

This clone was detected many times. V is TRBV30 and J is TRBJ2-7; a possible D gene is TRBD2 (7 bases). This CDR3 has 14 amino acids. Per the germline V gene, CDR1 is GTSNPN and CDR2 is SVGIG (reference sequence). The ends were cut back, 1 base at V and 2 bases at J, with 12 bases in the middle. The CDR3 region has the DNA TGTGCCTGGAGTGGGGTCGGGGGGCCCTACGAGCAGTACTTC. Translation: CAWSGVGGPYEQYF.

The CDR3 sequence is CASGLDRDREFANTEAFF. DNA for the CDR3: TGTGCTAGTGGTTTAGACCGGGACAGGGAATTTGCGAACACTGAAGCTTTCTTT. V usage is TRBV12-5 and J usage is TRBJ1-1; 9 bases agree with TRBD1. V lost 3 bases and J lost 1; bases outside the gene matches: 12. This CDR3 spans 18 amino acids. Germline V gives CDR1 LGHNT, CDR2 FRNRAP.